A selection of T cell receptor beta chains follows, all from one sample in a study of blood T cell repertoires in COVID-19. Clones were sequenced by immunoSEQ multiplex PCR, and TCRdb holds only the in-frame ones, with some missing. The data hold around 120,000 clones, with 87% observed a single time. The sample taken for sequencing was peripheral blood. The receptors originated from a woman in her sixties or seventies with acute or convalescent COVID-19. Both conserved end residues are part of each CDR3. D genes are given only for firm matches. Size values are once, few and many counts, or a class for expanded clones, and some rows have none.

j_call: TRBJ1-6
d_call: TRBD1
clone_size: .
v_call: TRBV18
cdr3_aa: CASSPETGVPLHF
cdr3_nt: TGTGCCAGCTCACCGGAGACAGGGGTACCCCTCCACTTT

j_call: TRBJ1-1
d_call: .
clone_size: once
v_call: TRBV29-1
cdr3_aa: CSVEDNTAEAFF
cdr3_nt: TGCAGCGTTGAAGATAACACCGCTGAAGCTTTCTTT

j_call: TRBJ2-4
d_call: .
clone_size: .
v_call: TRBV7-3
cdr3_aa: CASSLVGAPKNIQYF
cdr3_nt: TGTGCCAGCAGCTTAGTAGGGGCCCCCAAAAACATTCAGTACTTC

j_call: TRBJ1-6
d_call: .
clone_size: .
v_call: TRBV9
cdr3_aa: CASSARDSTGNSPLHF
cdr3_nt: TGTGCCAGCAGCGCCCGCGATTCGACGGGGAATTCACCCCTCCACTTT

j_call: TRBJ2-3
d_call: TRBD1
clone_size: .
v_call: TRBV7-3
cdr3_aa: CASSFGTGSITDTQYF
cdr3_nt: TGTGCCAGCAGCTTCGGGACAGGGTCTATCACAGATACGCAGTATTTT

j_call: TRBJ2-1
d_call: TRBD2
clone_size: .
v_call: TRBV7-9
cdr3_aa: CASSTPRGGVAYNEQFF
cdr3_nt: TGTGCCAGCAGCACCCCCCGGGGAGGGGTGGCCTACAATGAGCAGTTCTTC

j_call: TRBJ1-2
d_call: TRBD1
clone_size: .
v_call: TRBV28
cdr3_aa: CASSLSGTGSDYGYTF
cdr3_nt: TGTGCCAGCAGTCTCTCCGGGACAGGGTCTGACTATGGCTACACCTTC

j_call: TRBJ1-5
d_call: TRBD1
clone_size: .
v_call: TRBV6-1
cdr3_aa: CASSEAAGGWVWQPQHF
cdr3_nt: TGTGCCAGCAGTGAAGCGGCAGGGGGCTGGGTGTGGCAGCCCCAGCATTTT

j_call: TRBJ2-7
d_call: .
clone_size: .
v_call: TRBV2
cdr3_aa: CASTLTEDYEQYF
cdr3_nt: TGTGCCAGCACCCTAACGGAGGACTACGAGCAGTACTTC

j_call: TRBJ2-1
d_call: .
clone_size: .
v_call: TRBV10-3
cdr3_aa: CAISESRRAGDEQFF
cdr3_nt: TGTGCCATCAGTGAGTCGAGACGGGCCGGGGATGAGCAGTTCTTC

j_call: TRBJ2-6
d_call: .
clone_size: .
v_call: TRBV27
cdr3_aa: CAGTLWGAGANVLTF
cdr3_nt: TGTGCCGGCACATTATGGGGCGCTGGGGCCAACGTCCTGACTTTC

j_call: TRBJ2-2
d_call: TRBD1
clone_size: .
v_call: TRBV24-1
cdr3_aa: CATSQTGTANTGELFF
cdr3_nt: TGTGCCACCAGTCAAACCGGGACAGCGAACACCGGGGAGCTGTTTTTT

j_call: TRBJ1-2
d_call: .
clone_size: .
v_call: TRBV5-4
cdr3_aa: CASSLRVAAGGYTF
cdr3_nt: TGTGCCAGCAGCTTGAGAGTAGCTGCGGGAGGCTACACCTTC

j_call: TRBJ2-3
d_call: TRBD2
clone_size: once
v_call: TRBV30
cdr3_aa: CAWSVRSGGSDTQYF
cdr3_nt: TGTGCCTGGAGTGTACGAAGCGGGGGCTCAGATACGCAGTATTTT

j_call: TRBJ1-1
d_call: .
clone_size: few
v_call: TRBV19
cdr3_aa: CASSQGADMNTEAFF
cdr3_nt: TGTGCCAGTTCACAGGGAGCGGACATGAACACTGAAGCTTTCTTT

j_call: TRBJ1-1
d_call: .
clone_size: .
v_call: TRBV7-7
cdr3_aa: CASRPLRNTEAFF
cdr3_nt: TGTGCCAGCAGGCCCCTCAGGAACACTGAAGCTTTCTTT

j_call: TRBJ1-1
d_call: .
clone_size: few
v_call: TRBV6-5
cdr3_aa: CASSYGQADNKAFF
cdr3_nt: TGTGCCAGCAGTTACGGCCAGGCCGACAATAAAGCTTTCTTT

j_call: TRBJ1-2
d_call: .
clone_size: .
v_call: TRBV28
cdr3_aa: CASSGGTGTHGYTF
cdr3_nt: TGTGCCAGCAGTGGGGGGACCGGGACGCATGGCTACACCTTC

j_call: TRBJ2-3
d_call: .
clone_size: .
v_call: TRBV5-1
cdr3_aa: CASTLQGGGADTQYF
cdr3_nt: TGCGCCAGCACTCTTCAGGGGGGCGGCGCAGATACGCAGTATTTT

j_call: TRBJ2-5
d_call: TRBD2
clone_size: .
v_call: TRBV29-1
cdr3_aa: CSGGTSAGETQYF
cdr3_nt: TGCAGCGGGGGGACTAGCGCAGGAGAGACCCAGTACTTC

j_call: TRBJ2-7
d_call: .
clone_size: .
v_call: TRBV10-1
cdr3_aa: CASSGASVYEQYF
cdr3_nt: TGCGCCAGCAGTGGCGCCTCCGTCTACGAGCAGTACTTC

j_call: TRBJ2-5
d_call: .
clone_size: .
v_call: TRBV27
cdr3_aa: CASSLSPPGRGQETQYF
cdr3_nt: TGTGCCAGCAGTTTATCGCCTCCTGGGCGGGGCCAAGAGACCCAGTACTTC

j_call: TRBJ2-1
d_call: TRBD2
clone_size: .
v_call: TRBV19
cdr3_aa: CASSIDYASGTYNEQFF
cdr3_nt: TGTGCCAGTAGTATAGATTATGCTAGCGGCACCTACAATGAGCAGTTCTTC

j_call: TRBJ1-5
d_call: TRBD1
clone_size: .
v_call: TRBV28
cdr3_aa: CASSLPGGGNQPQHF
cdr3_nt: TGTGCCAGCAGTTTGCCAGGGGGCGGGAATCAGCCCCAGCATTTT

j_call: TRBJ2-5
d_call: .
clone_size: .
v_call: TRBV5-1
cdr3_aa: CASSLGPSQETQYF
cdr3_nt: TGCGCCAGCAGCTTGGGGCCGTCCCAAGAGACCCAGTACTTC